Ten or more counts support the clone carrying this T cell receptor (beta chain). Between the trimmed V and J ends, which lost 5 bases and 1 base, there was a span of 5 bases. CDR1 SGHTA and CDR2 FQGNSA come from the germline V gene. The length of the CDR3 is 12 residues. The sample comes from a study of low-dose radiotherapy and immunotherapy resistance in tumors. TRAV- and TRBV-specific primers primed first-strand cDNA, covering alpha and beta chains. The TCRs were subjected to amplification over roughly 18 PCR cycles employing a constant-region primer in conjunction with a V-primer adapter. TCRdb independently ran MiXCR on the reads; one entry per CDR3 protein. Among tens of thousands of distinct CDR3 sequences listed, 9% to 9.5% were seen once. Documented time point: before trial treatment.

The genes are TRBV7-2 and TRBJ2-5; D gene ambiguous. Sequencing used PBMCs, obtained before treatment. The TCR was taken from a male donor with prostate cancer. CDR3 nucleotide sequence: TGTGCCAGCAGCCGCCTCCAAGAGACCCAGTACTTC. It codes for CASSRLQETQYF.